The T cell receptor (beta chain) under discussion was sequenced for a study of T cell repertoires in ileal Crohn's disease. For the study at large: Median disease duration was about 8.5 years; roughly 35% smoked at surgery.

With 6 bases clipped from V and 6 bases from J, the junction kept 8 bases outside the gene matches. From germline, CDR1 is SNHLY and CDR2 FYNNEI. The length of the CDR3 is 15 residues. Overall study results and limits: Every patient over 26.8% clonality showed endoscopic recurrence. Compared with non-smokers, active smokers at surgery showed more clonal expansions.

TCRdb keeps only in-frame clones here, not all; method: immunoSEQ multiplex PCR. The sample records roughly 15,000 clones, 60% being singletons. Eligibility required adulthood, ileal or ileocolonic Crohn's disease and indicated ileocolonic resection. As to this clone: The antigen is undetermined.

The chain combines TRBV2 with TRBJ2-2, with 9 bases identical to TRBD2. Sequenced material: ileal tissue. The receptor was derived from an adult with Crohn's disease. The CDR3 loop is CASRQSQRGAGELFF. In DNA form, the CDR3 reads TGTGCCAGCAGGCAGAGCCAGCGGGGGGCCGGGGAGCTGTTTTTT.